Each of the 27 T cell receptor beta chains below was sequenced from the same sample in a study of blood T cells in healthy people across ages. For the second PCR, which ran for roughly 7 to 11 cycles, a sample-barcoded 5' primer and a J-beta primer mix were used. TCRdb re-derived calls from the 5' RACE reads in MiXCR, one entry per CDR3 protein. This sample has some 890,000 distinct CDR3 sequences, with just under 30% found just once. The sample also formed part of further work on T cells of mothers and their children.

Sequencing input: blood. The receptor set was obtained from a woman between 40 and 50 years old in good health.

This clonotype was seen many times. The CDR3 loop reads CASSPSLPSGTQYF. CDR3 nucleotides: TGTGCCAGCAGCCCAAGTCTGCCCTCGGGGACCCAGTACTTC. This chain uses TRBV12-3 or TRBV12-4 with TRBJ2-5; D is unresolved. The CDR3 runs 14 residues. The V gene lost 6 bases and the J gene lost 7 bases, with 18 bases spanning the gap.

The J gene is TRBJ2-3, the V gene TRBV5-6; no clear D. Germline CDR1 reads SGHDT; CDR2 reads YYEEEE. This CDR3 contains 14 residues. V was trimmed by 1 base and J by 2 bases, leaving 8 bases between them. CDR3: CASSLRVDTDTQYF. In DNA, the CDR3 is TGTGCCAGCAGCTTGAGGGTAGACACAGATACGCAGTATTTT.

This clonotype has a handful of counts. This chain links TRBV20-1 with TRBJ2-7, with 11 bases that match TRBD2. This CDR3 is 14 amino acids long. Per germline, CDR1 DFQATT and CDR2 SNEGSKA (reference sequence). With V trimmed by 6 bases and J by 7 bases, 11 bases remained unmatched. The DNA of the CDR3 is TGCAGTGCCATCATAGCGGGGGGGCGGGGTGAGCAGTACTTC. Translation: CSAIIAGGRGEQYF.

There are many counts of this clonotype. The J gene is TRBJ2-3, the V gene TRBV7-2; the match to TRBD2 covers 8 bases. The CDR3 is 17 amino acids. V shed 4 bases, J shed 0 bases, and the junction held 9 bases outside the gene matches. The germline V gene has CDR1 SGHTA and CDR2 FQGNSA. Here the CDR3 DNA reads TGTGCCAGCAGCTCAACTGGACTAGCAGGAAGCACAGATACGCAGTATTTT. It encodes CASSSTGLAGSTDTQYF.

This chain joins TRBV7-3 and TRBJ2-3; 9 bases line up with TRBD2. V gave up 4 bases and J gave up 3 bases; unmatched junction bases: 8. The CDR3 covers 16 residues. Germline CDR1 and CDR2: SGHTA and FQGTGA. This chain's CDR3 is CASSSKREARTDTQYF. The CDR3 nucleotides are TGTGCCAGCAGCTCCAAGCGGGAGGCCAGGACAGATACGCAGTATTTT.

A few counts support this clonotype. The J gene is TRBJ1-5, the V gene TRBV28, with TRBD1 identical over 9 bases. Losses at the gene ends were 7 bases for V and 7 bases for J; bases not matched to a gene: 8. Germline lookup yields CDR1 MDHEN and CDR2 SYDVKM. CDR3 length: 14 amino acids. CDR3 DNA: TGTGCCAGCACTCACAGGGGGCGAAGACAGCCCCAGCATTTT. Its translation is CASTHRGRRQPQHF.

This clonotype was counted many times. The chain recombines TRBV7-3 with TRBJ2-1; possibly TRBD1 or TRBD2 for D (5 bases each). Deletions cut 6 bases from V and 7 bases from J, with 13 bases between. From germline, CDR1 is SGHTA and CDR2 FQGTGA. This CDR3 is 13 amino acids long. The DNA of the CDR3 is TGTGCCAGCAGGCGGGCAGGGAGTAATGAGCAGTTCTTC. It is translated as CASRRAGSNEQFF. Using reference TRBV7-3 and TRBJ2-1 for the parts outside the CDR3, the full variable domain is GAGVSQTPSNKVTEKGKYVELRCDPISGHTALYWYRQSLGQGPEFLIYFQGTGAADDSGLPNDRFFAVRPEGSVSTLKIQRTERGDSAVYLCASRRAGSNEQFFGPGTRLTVL.

The chain employs TRBV29-1 and TRBJ1-2, with a possible D match to TRBD1 (5 bases). Germline V lookup: CDR1 SQVTM, CDR2 ANQGSEA. The V gene lost 1 base and the J gene lost 3 bases, with 12 bases spanning the gap. The CDR3 has 14 residues. The CDR3 here is CSVEVDPGDYGYTF. In DNA, the CDR3 is TGCAGCGTTGAAGTGGACCCGGGGGACTATGGCTACACCTTC.

This clonotype was found a few times. The rearrangement uses TRBV7-3 and TRBJ1-1; tentative D call: TRBD1 (6 bases). This CDR3 spans 13 amino acids. Trimming removed 7 bases at V and 1 base at J, with 10 bases between. Germline loops: CDR1 SGHTA, CDR2 FQGTGA. CDR3 protein: CASNEQGNTEAFF. The CDR3 DNA reads as TGTGCCAGCAACGAACAGGGGAACACTGAAGCTTTCTTT. Supplemented by reference TRBV7-3 and TRBJ1-1, the full variable domain reads GAGVSQTPSNKVTEKGKYVELRCDPISGHTALYWYRQSLGQGPEFLIYFQGTGAADDSGLPNDRFFAVRPEGSVSTLKIQRTERGDSAVYLCASNEQGNTEAFFGQGTRLTVV.

The V gene is TRBV7-6, the J gene TRBJ1-1; 7 bases map to TRBD1. The ends lost 0 bases at V and 7 bases at J; junction bases unmatched: 5. This CDR3 is built from 14 residues. Germline V gene sequence: CDR1 SGHVS, CDR2 FNYEAQ. The chain's CDR3 is CASSLADRLNEAFF. The CDR3 DNA follows: TGTGCCAGCAGCTTAGCGGACAGGCTAAATGAAGCTTTCTTT.

This clonotype was picked up a small number of times. V and J are TRBV28 and TRBJ2-4; 9 bases are shared with TRBD1. The J call is doubtful: the DNA matches TRBJ2-7 better. There are 15 residues in the CDR3. Germline V CDR1 and CDR2: MDHEN, SYDVKM. The CDR3 DNA follows: TGTGCCAGCAGTCCCTTTGGGACAGGGCGCTACGAGCAGTACTTC. It codes for CASSPFGTGRYEQYF.

The rearrangement joins TRBV27 to TRBJ1-2, with D unresolved. Trimming shortened V by 5 bases and J by 3 bases, and 22 bases separated the two germline ends. This CDR3 comprises 17 residues. Germline loops: CDR1 MNHEY, CDR2 SMNVEV (reference sequence). CDR3 sequence: CASSPLPARGKHYGYTF. CDR3 nucleotide sequence: TGTGCCAGCAGTCCCTTGCCTGCCCGGGGAAAGCACTATGGCTACACCTTC.

Ten or more counts support this clonotype. The J gene is TRBJ2-5, the V gene TRBV29-1; D may be TRBD1 (6 bases). V was clipped by 5 bases and J by 4 bases, with 8 bases between them. Germline assignment: CDR1 SQVTM and CDR2 ANQGSEA. The CDR3 runs 11 residues. As DNA, the CDR3 is TGCAGCGTTCGACAGGTAGAGACCCAGTACTTC. It yields the protein CSVRQVETQYF. The whole variable domain, remainder taken from reference TRBV29-1 and TRBJ2-5, is SAVISQKPSRDICQRGTSLTIQCQVDSQVTMMFWYRQQPGQSLTLIATANQGSEATYESGFVIDKFPISRPNLTFSTLTVSNMSPEDSSIYLCSVRQVETQYFGPGTRLLVL.

This clonotype was detected many times. The rearrangement joins TRBV20-1 to TRBJ2-5; 10 bases match TRBD2. Germline CDR1 reads DFQATT; CDR2 reads SNEGSKA (reference sequence). The CDR3 contains 16 residues. The V gene end was trimmed by 0 bases and the J gene end by 5 bases; junction bases not matched to a gene: 9. CDR3 nucleotides: TGCAGTGCTAGAGAGCGCAGTAGCGGGGGGTACGAGACCCAGTACTTC. Amino acid sequence: CSARERSSGGYETQYF.

This clonotype was recorded at least ten times. The rearrangement uses TRBV29-1 and TRBJ2-3; 7 positions agree with TRBD2. CDR1 SQVTM and CDR2 ANQGSEA come from the germline V gene. The CDR3 runs to 13 residues. Trimming removed 5 bases from V and 4 bases from J; junction bases left unmatched: 6. In DNA form, the CDR3 reads TGCAGCGTTTGGACGGGGGGTCCAGATACGCAGTATTTT. This codes for CSVWTGGPDTQYF.

To note about this clonotype: One base away lies a much larger clone, so this may be a sequencing read error. V is TRBV4-1 and J is TRBJ1-1; the match to TRBD1 covers 10 bases. The CDR3 covers 16 residues. Germline-derived CDR1 and CDR2 are MGHRA and YSYEKL. Unmatched junction bases numbered 9, after V lost 3 bases and J lost 5 bases. The CDR3 nucleotides are TGCGCCAGCAGCCATTACTCAGGACAGGGGGGAACTGAAGCTTTCTTT. Residues: CASSHYSGQGGTEAFF.

The V and J genes are TRBV7-9 and TRBJ2-5, with 7 nucleotides matching TRBD1. V shed 6 bases and J 5 bases; nucleotides not matched to a gene: 18. The CDR3 is 17 residues long. Germline assignment: CDR1 SEHNR and CDR2 FQNEAQ (reference sequence). CDR3 in DNA: TGTGCCAGCAGTCCTACCTACCTTGGGACAGCCAGCGAGACCCAGTACTTC. Translating it yields CASSPTYLGTASETQYF.

The chain is built from TRBV2 and TRBJ1-1; TRBD1 is a possible D gene (6 bases). The CDR3 has 13 amino acids. Trimming cost V 8 bases and J 4 bases, with 14 bases left between them. From germline, CDR1 is SNHLY and CDR2 FYNNEI. CDR3 nucleotide sequence: TGTGCCAGCGACAGGATCAGACGCACTGAAGCTTTCTTT. Protein: CASDRIRRTEAFF.

This clonotype was seen a single time. A read error may explain this, as a much larger clone is one base away. The chain links TRBV27 to TRBJ1-5; D not resolved. CDR3 length: 13 amino acids. Germline CDR1 MNHEY, CDR2 SMNVEV (reference sequence). CDR3 bases: TGTGCCCGCAGTTTATCGACAAATCAGCCCCAGCATTTT. Translated: CARSLSTNQPQHF.

The rearrangement joins TRBV20-1 to TRBJ2-3, with D hard to call. This CDR3 has 10 residues. Looked up from germline, CDR1 is DFQATT and CDR2 is SNEGSKA (reference sequence). Trimming took off 2 bases at V and 6 bases at J, with 3 bases between the two ends. The CDR3 here is CSARSDTQYF. The CDR3 nucleotides are TGCAGTGCTAGATCCGATACGCAGTATTTT.

Of note for this clonotype: This sequence may be a read error, since a much larger clone differs from it by one base. The chain carries TRBV10-3 and TRBJ2-7; 11 bases align to TRBD1. J gave up 6 bases and V 7 bases, and 14 bases lay outside the gene matches. Germline V gene data show CDR1 as ENHRY and CDR2 as SYGVKD. The CDR3 runs 16 residues. The CDR3: CAIKPSPGQGGSEQYF. CDR3 in DNA: TGTGCCATCAAACCCAGTCCGGGACAGGGGGGGAGCGAGCAGTACTTC.

This chain joins TRBV7-9 and TRBJ1-1, with TRBD1 matching over 9 bases. Trimming at V came to 3 bases and at J to 6 bases, leaving 11 bases not matched to a gene. The germline gives CDR1 SEHNR, CDR2 FQNEAQ (reference sequence). The CDR3 spans 16 residues. The CDR3 spells CASSFGTGFLGAEAFF. Written as DNA, the CDR3 is TGTGCCAGCAGCTTTGGGACAGGGTTTTTGGGCGCTGAAGCTTTCTTT.

This clonotype has a count of ten or more. The V and J genes are TRBV29-1 and TRBJ2-5; D is uncertain. The CDR3 covers 14 residues. The V and J ends lost 3 bases and 1 base respectively, with 12 bases between them. Germline-derived CDR1 and CDR2 are SQVTM and ANQGSEA. CDR3 nucleotide sequence: TGCAGCGTTGATAGGAAGAACCTCCAAGAGACCCAGTACTTC. It translates to CSVDRKNLQETQYF.

This clonotype was counted only a few times. This chain joins TRBV20-1 and TRBJ1-4; D unclear. V gave up 3 bases and J gave up 3 bases, with 11 bases separating them. The CDR3 sequence is 14 residues long. Germline V lookup: CDR1 DFQATT, CDR2 SNEGSKA (reference sequence). CDR3 amino acids: CSARADGPNEKLFF. CDR3 bases: TGCAGTGCTAGGGCAGATGGACCTAATGAAAAACTGTTTTTT.

This clonotype was counted at least ten times. This chain uses TRBV7-2 with TRBJ2-1, with D maybe TRBD2 (5 bases). Per the germline V gene, CDR1 is SGHTA and CDR2 is FQGNSA. The CDR3 covers 16 residues. V lost 1 base to trimming and J lost 5 bases, with 15 bases between them. CDR3 sequence reads: CASSLDSGLTDNEQFF. In nucleotides, the CDR3 is TGTGCCAGCAGCTTAGACTCTGGACTGACCGACAATGAGCAGTTCTTC.

Turning to this clonotype: Given a much more abundant clone one base away, this may be a read error. The genes are TRBV21-1 and TRBJ2-5; the table's D call, TRBD2, has no DNA check behind it. TRBV21-1 is a recognized pseudogene. This CDR3 has 13 residues. The CDR3 nucleotides are TGTGCCAGCAGCAGGGGCGGGACTCCACGCAAGTACTTC. This encodes CASSRGGTPRKYF.

The chain employs TRBV23-1 and TRBJ1-5; a possible D gene is TRBD1 (5 bases). TRBV23-1 is an ORF for which the function is uncertain. V was pared by 2 bases and J by 1 base, with 12 bases between. The CDR3 runs 16 residues. The CDR3 nucleotides read TGCGCCAGCAGTCAAGTTCGGGGGGAGAGCAATCAGCCCCAGCATTTT. It is translated as CASSQVRGESNQPQHF.